This TCR beta chain emerged from a study of post-analysis software for immune sequencing data. Study-level findings and limits: Four or five TRBV segments were more frequent in patients than controls; TRBV5-6, TRBV5-1 and TRBV20-1 belonged to this group. Comparison with controls showed significantly lower normalized Chao1 diversity in multiple sclerosis patients.

Unique molecular identifiers tagged the TCR beta cDNA libraries. T cells numbering roughly 1 to 10 million yielded some 500,000 cDNA molecules. MiXCR, applied by TCRdb to the PCR reads, yields one record per CDR3 protein. The table lists 250,000 to 300,000 distinct CDR3 sequences, 30% to 45% of them singletons. Trimming cost V 4 bases and J 4 bases; bases outside gene matches: 5. Germline CDR1 and CDR2: SGHRS and YFSETQ. The CDR3 runs to 13 residues. Details on this clonotype: The antigen remains unidentified. This likely comes from a read error, as the CDR3 has no conserved phenylalanine or tryptophan at its end.

The chain has TRBV5-1 and TRBJ2-7, with 7 bases identical to TRBD1. Material for sequencing was blood. This sequence was found in a girl under 18 with multiple sclerosis. CDR3 bases: TGCGCCAGCAGCACGGACAGGACTTACGAGCAGTACAAA. Protein sequence: CASSTDRTYEQYK.